This TCR beta chain was sequenced for a study of breast tumors, draining lymph nodes, adjacent tissues. Study-wide results and limits: The data were judged consistent with most tumor T cells coming from lymph node and expanding in tumor. Luminal-like breast cancer showed significantly greater tumor-nontumor repertoire similarity than basal-like breast cancer did. Tumor repertoires ranked between lymph nodes and nontumor tissue in diversity, with V and J gene preferences.

On this clonotype: The antigen is undetermined.

Samples came from axillary lymph nodes draining the breast cancer. In TCRdb, the multiplex PCR reads were re-called with MiXCR into one record per CDR3 protein. The sample has about 150,000 distinct CDR3 sequences; 20% to 25% are singletons. Germline lookup yields CDR1 MNHNS and CDR2 SASEGT. This CDR3 is built from 13 residues. The germline V and J ends were trimmed by 4 bases and 5 bases, with 10 bases remaining between them. V is TRBV6-1 and J is TRBJ2-3; D might be TRBD2 (6 bases). The sample was axillary lymph node tissue. This receptor was taken from a female donor with breast cancer. Some clones in this sample may be carry-over from other donors' samples. The CDR3 bases are TGTGCCAGCAGTGGGGGGAGGTTAGATACGCAGTATTTT. Protein sequence: CASSGGRLDTQYF.